This TCR beta chain was documented in a study of blood T cell repertoires in COVID-19. As for the study in general: Samples representing acute and convalescent COVID-19 were sourced from the United States, Italy and Spain. PBMCs, B-cell-depleted T cells, or T cells provided the cDNA or gDNA that made up the material.

Per the authors' pipeline: Amplification from reference gene primers served as the basis for estimated nucleated cell counts. Clones were sequenced by immunoSEQ multiplex PCR, and TCRdb holds only the in-frame ones, with some missing. The DNA gave D and trimming, while V, J and clone size come from that table. The sample contains about 210,000 clones, roughly 88% of which appear only once. The germline CDR1 and CDR2 sequences are MNHNY and SVGAGI (reference sequence). V was shortened by 2 bases and J by 4 bases, with 6 bases between the two germline ends. The CDR3 extends over 12 amino acids. Sequencing was performed on peripheral blood. The receptor was derived from a man between 18 and 29 years old with active or convalescent COVID-19. This chain joins TRBV6-6 and TRBJ2-7, with no clear D. This chain's CDR3 is CASSYSTYEQYF. The CDR3 DNA sequence: TGTGCCAGCAGTTACAGCACTTACGAGCAGTACTTC.